This T cell receptor (beta chain) derives from a study of blood T cell repertoires in COVID-19. Study context: The study drew acute and convalescent COVID-19 samples from the United States, Italy and Spain. From T cells, B-cell-depleted T cells, or PBMCs came the material, which was cDNA or gDNA.

V dropped 7 bases and J dropped 0 bases, with 15 bases sitting between them. Germline loops: CDR1 SGHRS, CDR2 YFSETQ. This CDR3 has 15 residues. Methods used by the authors: Researchers report that nucleated cell counts were estimated from reference gene primer amplification. This table comes from immunoSEQ multiplex PCR, and its TCRdb copy is limited to in-frame clones, with some not included. V and J calls plus clone size are reproduced from that table; the DNA served to infer D and trimming. The sample lists some 93,000 clones, 75% to 90% seen once, with approximately 6.8% in the top ten. What was sequenced was peripheral blood. This receptor was obtained from a man aged 60 to 75 with acute or convalescent COVID-19. The V and J genes are TRBV5-1 and TRBJ2-3; perhaps TRBD1 as D (6 bases). This CDR3 is CASSLMGASTDTQYF. The CDR3 DNA follows: TGCGCCAGCTCCTTGATGGGGGCGAGCACAGATACGCAGTATTTT.